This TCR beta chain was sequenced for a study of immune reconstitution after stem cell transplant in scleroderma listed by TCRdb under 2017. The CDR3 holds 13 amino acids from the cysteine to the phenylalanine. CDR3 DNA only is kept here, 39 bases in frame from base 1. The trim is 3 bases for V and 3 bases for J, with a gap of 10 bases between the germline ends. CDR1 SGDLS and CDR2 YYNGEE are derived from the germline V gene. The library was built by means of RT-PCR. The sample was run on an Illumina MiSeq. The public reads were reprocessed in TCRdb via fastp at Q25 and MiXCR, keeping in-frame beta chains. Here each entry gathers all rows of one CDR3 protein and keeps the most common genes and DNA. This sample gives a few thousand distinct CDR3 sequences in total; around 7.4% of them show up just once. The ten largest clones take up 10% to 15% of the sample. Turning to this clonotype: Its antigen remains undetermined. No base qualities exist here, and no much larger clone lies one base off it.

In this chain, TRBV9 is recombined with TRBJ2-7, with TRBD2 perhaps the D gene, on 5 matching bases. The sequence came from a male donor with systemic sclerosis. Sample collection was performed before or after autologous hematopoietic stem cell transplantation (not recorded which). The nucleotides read TGTGCCAGCAGCGCGAGCGACTACTACGAGCAGTACTTC. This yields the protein CASSASDYYEQYF.